This T cell receptor beta chain was captured by sequencing in a study of cytomegalovirus exposure and HLA in healthy donors. The PCR employed 60 Vbeta primers together with 13 Jbeta primers. Generated by immunoSEQ multiplex PCR, the TCRdb table keeps only in-frame clones and is missing some. This table holds around 150,000 clones, around three quarters found once. This clone was recorded a few times. Sequencing was done on a sample of PBMCs. The sequence was collected from a woman between 35 and 50 years old in good health and CMV-seronegative.

The CDR3 protein is CASSRIGGTGEETQYF. CDR3 bases: TGCGCCAGCAGCCGTATCGGCGGGACAGGGGAAGAGACCCAGTACTTC. V gene TRBV4-1 combines with J gene TRBJ2-5; 10 bases match TRBD1. The germline CDR1 and CDR2 sequences are MGHRA and YSYEKL. This CDR3 has 16 residues. V lost 4 bases, J lost 3 bases, and 8 bases stayed unmatched.